This T cell receptor (beta chain) came from a study of blood T cell repertoires in COVID-19. Study overall: PBMCs, B-cell-depleted T cells, or T cells provided the cDNA or gDNA that made up the material.

Germline values: CDR1 SGHAT, CDR2 FQNNGV. Trimming took 1 base from V and 3 from J, leaving 17 bases between them. This CDR3 has 17 amino acids. Study processing details: Amplification from reference gene primers served as the basis for estimated nucleated cell counts. TCRdb's copy holds only in-frame clones and misses some; the assay was immunoSEQ multiplex PCR. V, J and clone size reflect that table, while D and trimming were determined from the DNA. Among 350,000 to 450,000 clones, approximately 89% were seen once, and the ten largest hold about 2.5%. The chain recombines TRBV11-2 with TRBJ2-3; perhaps TRBD1 as D (6 bases). This clonotype was sampled from a woman in her sixties with COVID-19, enrolled during active disease. Sequencing input: peripheral blood. CDR3 in amino acids: CASSLVGVGQGTDTQYF. The CDR3 DNA is TGTGCCAGCAGCTTAGTTGGCGTAGGGCAGGGGACAGATACGCAGTATTTT.